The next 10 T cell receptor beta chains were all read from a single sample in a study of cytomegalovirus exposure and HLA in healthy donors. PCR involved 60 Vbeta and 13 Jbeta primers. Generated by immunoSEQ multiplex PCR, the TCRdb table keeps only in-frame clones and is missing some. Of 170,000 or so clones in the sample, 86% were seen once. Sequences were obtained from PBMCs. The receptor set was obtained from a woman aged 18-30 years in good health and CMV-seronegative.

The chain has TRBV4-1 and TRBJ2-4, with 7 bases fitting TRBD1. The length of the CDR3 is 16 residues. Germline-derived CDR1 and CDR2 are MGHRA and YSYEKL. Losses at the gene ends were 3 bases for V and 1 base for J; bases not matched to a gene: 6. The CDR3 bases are TGCGCCAGCAGCCACCGGGACAGTCGGGCCAAAAACATTCAGTACTTC. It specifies CASSHRDSRAKNIQYF.

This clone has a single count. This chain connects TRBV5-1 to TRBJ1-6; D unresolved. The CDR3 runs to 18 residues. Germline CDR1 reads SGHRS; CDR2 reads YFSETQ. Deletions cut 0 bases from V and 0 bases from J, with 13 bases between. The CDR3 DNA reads TGCGCCAGCAGCTTGGGCATTCCTTTTAGCTCCTATAATTCACCCCTCCACTTT. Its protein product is CASSLGIPFSSYNSPLHF.

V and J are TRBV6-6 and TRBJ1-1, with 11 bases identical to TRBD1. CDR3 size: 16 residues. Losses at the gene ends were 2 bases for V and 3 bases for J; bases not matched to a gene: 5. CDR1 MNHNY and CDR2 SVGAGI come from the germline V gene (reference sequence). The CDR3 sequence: CASSYPRTGGHTEAFF. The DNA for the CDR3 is TGTGCCAGCAGTTACCCTCGGACAGGGGGCCACACTGAAGCTTTCTTT.

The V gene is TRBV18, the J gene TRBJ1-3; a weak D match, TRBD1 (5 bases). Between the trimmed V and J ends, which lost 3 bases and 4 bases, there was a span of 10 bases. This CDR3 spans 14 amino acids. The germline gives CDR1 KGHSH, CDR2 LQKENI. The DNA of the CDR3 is TGTGCCAGCTCACCGGTTACAGGAGGAAACACCATATATTTT. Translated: CASSPVTGGNTIYF.

The CDR3 nucleotides are TGTGCCAGTAGTACCCACCCTTTCGACAGGGGAGGGACTGAAGCTTTCTTT. It encodes CASSTHPFDRGGTEAFF. The chain carries TRBV19 and TRBJ1-1, with 8 positions matching TRBD1. V lost 4 bases and J lost 5; bases outside the gene matches: 15. Germline CDR1 reads LNHDA; CDR2 reads SQIVND (reference sequence). CDR3 size: 17 residues.

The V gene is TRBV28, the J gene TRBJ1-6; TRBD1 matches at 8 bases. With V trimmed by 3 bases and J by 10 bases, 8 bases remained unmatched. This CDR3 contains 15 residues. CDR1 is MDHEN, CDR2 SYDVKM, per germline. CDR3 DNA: TGTGCCAGCAGTTTCCTGACAGGGGAGGGGTCACCCCTCCACTTT. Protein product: CASSFLTGEGSPLHF.

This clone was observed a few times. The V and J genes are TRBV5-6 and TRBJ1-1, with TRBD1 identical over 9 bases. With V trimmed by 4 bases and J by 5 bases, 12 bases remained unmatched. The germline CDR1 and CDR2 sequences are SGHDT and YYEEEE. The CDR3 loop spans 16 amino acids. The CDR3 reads CASSPNTGTGWTEAFF. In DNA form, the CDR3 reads TGTGCCAGCAGCCCAAATACCGGGACAGGGTGGACTGAAGCTTTCTTT.

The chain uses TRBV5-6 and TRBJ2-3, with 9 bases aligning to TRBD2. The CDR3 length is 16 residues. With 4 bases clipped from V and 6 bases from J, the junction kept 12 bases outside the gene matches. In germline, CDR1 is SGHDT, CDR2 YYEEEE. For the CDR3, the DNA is TGTGCCAGCAGCGGTGTACTAGCGGGCCCGAGGGATACGCAGTATTTT. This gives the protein CASSGVLAGPRDTQYF. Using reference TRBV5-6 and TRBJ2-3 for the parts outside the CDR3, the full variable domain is DAGVTQSPTHLIKTRGQQVTLRCSPKSGHDTVSWYQQALGQGPQFIFQYYEEEERQRGNFPDRFSGHQFPNYSSELNVNALLLGDSALYLCASSGVLAGPRDTQYFGPGTRLTVL.

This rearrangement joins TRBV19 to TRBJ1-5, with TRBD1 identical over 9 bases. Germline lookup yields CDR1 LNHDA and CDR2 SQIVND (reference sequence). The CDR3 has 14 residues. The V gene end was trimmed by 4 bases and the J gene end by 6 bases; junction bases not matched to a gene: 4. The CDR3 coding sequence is TGTGCCAGTAGTAGGACAGGGGACGGTCAGCCCCAGCATTTT. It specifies CASSRTGDGQPQHF.

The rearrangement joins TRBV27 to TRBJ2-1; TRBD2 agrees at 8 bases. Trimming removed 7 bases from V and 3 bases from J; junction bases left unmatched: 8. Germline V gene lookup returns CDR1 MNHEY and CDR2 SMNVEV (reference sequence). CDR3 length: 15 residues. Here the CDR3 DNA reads TGTGCCAGCAAAATATCGGGACTAGACTACAATGAGCAGTTCTTC. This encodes CASKISGLDYNEQFF.